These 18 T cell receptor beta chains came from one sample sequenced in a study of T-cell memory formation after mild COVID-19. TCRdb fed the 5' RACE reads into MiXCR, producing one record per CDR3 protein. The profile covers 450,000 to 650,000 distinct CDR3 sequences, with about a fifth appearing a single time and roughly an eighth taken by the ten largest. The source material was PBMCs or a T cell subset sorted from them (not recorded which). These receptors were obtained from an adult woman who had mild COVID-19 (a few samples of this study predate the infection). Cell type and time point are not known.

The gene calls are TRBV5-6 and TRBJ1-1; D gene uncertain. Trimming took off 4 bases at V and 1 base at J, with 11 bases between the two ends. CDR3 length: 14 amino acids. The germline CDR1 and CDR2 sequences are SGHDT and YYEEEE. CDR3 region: CASSPVRGNTEAFF. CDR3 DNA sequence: TGTGCCAGCAGCCCGGTTCGGGGGAACACTGAAGCTTTCTTT.

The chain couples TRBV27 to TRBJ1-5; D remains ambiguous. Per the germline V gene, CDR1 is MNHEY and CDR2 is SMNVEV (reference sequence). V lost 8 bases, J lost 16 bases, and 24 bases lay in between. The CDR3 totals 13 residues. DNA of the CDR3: TGTGCCAGCGCCAGACTCCCGACACGGCTTCTTCATTTT. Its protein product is CASARLPTRLLHF.

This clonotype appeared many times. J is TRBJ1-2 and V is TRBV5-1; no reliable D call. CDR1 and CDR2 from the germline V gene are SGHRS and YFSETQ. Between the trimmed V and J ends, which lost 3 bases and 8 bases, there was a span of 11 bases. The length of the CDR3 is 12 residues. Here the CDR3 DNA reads TGCGCCAGCAGCTCGGACCTTGGGGGCTACACCTTC. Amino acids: CASSSDLGGYTF.

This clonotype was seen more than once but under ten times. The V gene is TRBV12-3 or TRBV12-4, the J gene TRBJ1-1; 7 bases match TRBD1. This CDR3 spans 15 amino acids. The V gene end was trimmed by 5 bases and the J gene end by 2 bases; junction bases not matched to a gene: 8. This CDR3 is CASSPHGTANTEAFF. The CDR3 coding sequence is TGTGCCAGCAGTCCCCACGGGACAGCCAACACTGAAGCTTTCTTT.

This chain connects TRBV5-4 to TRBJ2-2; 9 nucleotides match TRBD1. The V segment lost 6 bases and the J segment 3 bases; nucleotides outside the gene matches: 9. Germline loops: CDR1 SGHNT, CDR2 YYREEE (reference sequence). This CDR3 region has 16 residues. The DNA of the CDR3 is TGTGCCAGCAAACGTCCGGGACAGGGTGACACCGGGGAGCTGTTTTTT. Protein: CASKRPGQGDTGELFF.

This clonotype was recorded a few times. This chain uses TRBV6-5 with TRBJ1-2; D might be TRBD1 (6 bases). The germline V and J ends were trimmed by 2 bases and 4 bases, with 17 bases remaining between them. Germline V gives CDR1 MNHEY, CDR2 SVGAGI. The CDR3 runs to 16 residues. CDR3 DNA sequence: TGTGCCAGCAGTTACCTGCTCGGGGGGCTTGGCTATGGCTACACCTTC. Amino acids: CASSYLLGGLGYGYTF.

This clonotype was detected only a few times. The CDR3 bases are TGTGCCAGCCAGGACAGCGCGTTTGAAGCTTTCTTT. Protein product: CASQDSAFEAFF. This chain connects TRBV12-3 or TRBV12-4 to TRBJ1-1, with a tentative D call TRBD1 (6 bases). V was cut by 8 bases and J by 7 bases, with 14 bases left in between. This CDR3 spans 12 amino acids.

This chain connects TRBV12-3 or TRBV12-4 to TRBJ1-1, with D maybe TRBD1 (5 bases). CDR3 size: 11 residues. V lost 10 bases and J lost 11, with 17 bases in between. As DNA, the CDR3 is TGTGCCACCCTAGAGGGGAAGGAGGCTTTCTTT. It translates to CATLEGKEAFF.

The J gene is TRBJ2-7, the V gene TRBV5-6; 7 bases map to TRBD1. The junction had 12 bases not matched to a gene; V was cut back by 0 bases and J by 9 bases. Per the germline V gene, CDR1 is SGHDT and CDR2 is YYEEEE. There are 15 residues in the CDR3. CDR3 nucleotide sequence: TGTGCCAGCAGCTTGGAGGGCGTCAGGGGGAAGGGGCAGTACTTC. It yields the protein CASSLEGVRGKGQYF.

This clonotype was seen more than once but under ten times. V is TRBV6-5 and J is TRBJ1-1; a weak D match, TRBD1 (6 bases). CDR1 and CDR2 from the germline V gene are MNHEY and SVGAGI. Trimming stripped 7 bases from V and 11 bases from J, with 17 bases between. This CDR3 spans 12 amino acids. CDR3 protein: CASKRLGGAAFF. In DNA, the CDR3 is TGTGCCAGCAAAAGGTTGGGGGGGGCGGCTTTCTTT.

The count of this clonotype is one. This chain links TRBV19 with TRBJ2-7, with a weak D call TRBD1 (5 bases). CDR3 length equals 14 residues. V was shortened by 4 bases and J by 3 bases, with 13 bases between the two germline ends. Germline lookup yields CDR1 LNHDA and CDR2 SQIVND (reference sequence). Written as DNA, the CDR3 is TGTGCCAGTAGTAGAGTGGACGGACACTACGAGCAGTACTTC. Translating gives CASSRVDGHYEQYF.

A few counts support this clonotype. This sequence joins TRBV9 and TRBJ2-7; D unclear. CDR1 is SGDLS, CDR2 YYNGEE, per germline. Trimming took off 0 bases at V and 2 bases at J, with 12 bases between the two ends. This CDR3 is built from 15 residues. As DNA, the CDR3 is TGTGCCAGCAGCGTAGCCACAGCGTTGACCTACGAGCAGTACTTC. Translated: CASSVATALTYEQYF.

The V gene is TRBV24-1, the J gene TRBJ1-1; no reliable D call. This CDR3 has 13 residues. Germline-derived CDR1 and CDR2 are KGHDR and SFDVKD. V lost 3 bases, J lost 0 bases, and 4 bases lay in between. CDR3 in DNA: TGTGCCACCAGTGATATGGTGAACACTGAAGCTTTCTTT. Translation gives CATSDMVNTEAFF.

CDR3 coding DNA: TGTGCCAGTAGTACAGATCGAGGGAATGACGAGCAGTACTTC. Protein sequence: CASSTDRGNDEQYF. V is TRBV19 and J is TRBJ2-7; tentative D call: TRBD2 (5 bases). Between the trimmed V and J ends, which lost 4 bases and 5 bases, there was a span of 15 bases. CDR3 size: 14 residues. The germline V gene encodes CDR1 LNHDA and CDR2 SQIVND (reference sequence). The full variable domain, with the rest looked up from reference TRBV19 and TRBJ2-7, is DGGITQSPKYLFRKEGQNVTLSCEQNLNHDAMYWYRQDPGQGLRLIYYSQIVNDFQKGDIAEGYSVSREKKESFPLTVTSAQKNPTAFYLCASSTDRGNDEQYFGPGTRLTVT.

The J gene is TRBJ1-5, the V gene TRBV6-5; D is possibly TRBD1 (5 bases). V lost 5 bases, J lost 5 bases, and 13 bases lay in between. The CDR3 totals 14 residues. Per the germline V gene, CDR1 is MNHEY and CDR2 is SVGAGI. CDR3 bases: TGTGCCAGCAGTGCTCTCTGGGGCCATCAGCCCCAGCATTTT. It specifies CASSALWGHQPQHF.

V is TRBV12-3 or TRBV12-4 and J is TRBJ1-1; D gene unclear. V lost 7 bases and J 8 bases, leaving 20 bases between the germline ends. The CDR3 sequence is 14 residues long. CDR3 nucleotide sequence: TGTGCCAGCACCGGTTTAGCTTCAGGAGAAGAAGCTTTCTTT. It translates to CASTGLASGEEAFF.

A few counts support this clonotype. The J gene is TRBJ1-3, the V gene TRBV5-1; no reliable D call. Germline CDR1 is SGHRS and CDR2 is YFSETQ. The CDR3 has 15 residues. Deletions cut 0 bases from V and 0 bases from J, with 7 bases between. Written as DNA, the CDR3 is TGCGCCAGCAGCTTGGCGTCAGACTCTGGAAACACCATATATTTT. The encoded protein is CASSLASDSGNTIYF.

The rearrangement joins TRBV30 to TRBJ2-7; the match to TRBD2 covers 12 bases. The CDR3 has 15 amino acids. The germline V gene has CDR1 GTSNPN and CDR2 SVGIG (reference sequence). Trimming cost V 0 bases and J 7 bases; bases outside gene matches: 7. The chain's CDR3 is CAWSVGLAGLVEQYF. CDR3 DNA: TGTGCCTGGAGTGTAGGACTAGCGGGACTAGTTGAGCAGTACTTC.